This T cell receptor (beta chain) is from a study of blood T cell repertoires in COVID-19. Study at large: Nucleic acid was either cDNA or gDNA, and it came from T cells, B-cell-depleted T cells, or PBMCs.

CDR3 length: 16 residues. V lost 8 bases and J lost 1; bases outside the gene matches: 11. The germline V gene encodes CDR1 SGHAT and CDR2 FQNNGV. Study processing details: Counts of nucleated cells, estimated from reference gene primer amplification, were obtained. Sequencing was performed with immunoSEQ multiplex PCR; in TCRdb, only in-frame clones are kept and a portion is missing. V and J calls and clone size are as listed in that table; D and trimming were resolved from the DNA. The profile shows roughly 250,000 clones, 65% to 90% of them singletons. The rearrangement joins TRBV11-2 to TRBJ1-2, with 9 nucleotides matching TRBD1. Sequences were obtained from peripheral blood. This receptor was identified in a woman in her sixties or seventies with acute or convalescent COVID-19. CDR3 DNA sequence: TGTGCCAGCTCACCCGGGACAGGGAGAGGTAACTATGGCTACACCTTC. This codes for CASSPGTGRGNYGYTF.